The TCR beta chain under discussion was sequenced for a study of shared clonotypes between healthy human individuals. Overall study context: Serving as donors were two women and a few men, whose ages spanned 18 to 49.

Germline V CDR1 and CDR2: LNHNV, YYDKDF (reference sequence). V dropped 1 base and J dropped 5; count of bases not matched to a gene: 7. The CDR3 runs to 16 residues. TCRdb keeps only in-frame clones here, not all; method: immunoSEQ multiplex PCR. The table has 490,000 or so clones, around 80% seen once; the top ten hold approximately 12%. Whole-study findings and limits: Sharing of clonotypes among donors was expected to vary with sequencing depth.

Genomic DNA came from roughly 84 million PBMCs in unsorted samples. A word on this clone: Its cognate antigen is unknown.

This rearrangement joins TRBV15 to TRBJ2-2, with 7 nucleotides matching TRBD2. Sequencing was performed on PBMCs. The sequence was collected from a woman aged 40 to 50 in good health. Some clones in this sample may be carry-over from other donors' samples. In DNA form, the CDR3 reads TGTGCCACCAGCAGAGGTCGACTAGCTGGTACCGGGGAGCTGTTTTTT. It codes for CATSRGRLAGTGELFF. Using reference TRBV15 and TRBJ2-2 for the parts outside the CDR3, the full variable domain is DAMVIQNPRYQVTQFGKPVTLSCSQTLNHNVMYWYQQKSSQAPKLLFHYYDKDFNNEADTPDNFQSRRPNTSFCFLDIRSPGLGDTAMYLCATSRGRLAGTGELFFGEGSRLTVL.